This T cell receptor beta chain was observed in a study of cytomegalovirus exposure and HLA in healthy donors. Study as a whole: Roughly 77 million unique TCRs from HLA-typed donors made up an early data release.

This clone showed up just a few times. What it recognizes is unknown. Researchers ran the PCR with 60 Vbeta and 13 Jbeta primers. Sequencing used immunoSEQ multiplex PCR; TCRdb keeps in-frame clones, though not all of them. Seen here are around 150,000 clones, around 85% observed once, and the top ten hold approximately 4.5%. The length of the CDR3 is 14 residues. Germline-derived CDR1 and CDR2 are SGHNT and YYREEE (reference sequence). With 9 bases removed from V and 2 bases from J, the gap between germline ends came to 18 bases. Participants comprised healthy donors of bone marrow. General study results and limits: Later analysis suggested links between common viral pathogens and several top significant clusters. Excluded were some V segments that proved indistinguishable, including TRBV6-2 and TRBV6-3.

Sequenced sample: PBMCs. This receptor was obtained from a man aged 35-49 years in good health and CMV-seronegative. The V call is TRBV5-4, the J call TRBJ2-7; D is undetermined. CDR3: CATKGGHSAYEQYF. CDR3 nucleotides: TGTGCCACCAAAGGTGGGCATTCTGCCTACGAGCAGTACTTC.